The 27 T cell receptor beta chains presented below share a single source sample, sequenced in a study of blood T cell repertoires in COVID-19. Libraries were prepared by immunoSEQ multiplex PCR; TCRdb keeps only in-frame clonotypes and omits some of them. The sample lists a few hundred thousand clones, roughly nine tenths occurring once. Specimen: peripheral blood. The source of these receptors is a woman aged 30 to 39 with COVID-19, enrolled during active disease.

J is TRBJ1-5 and V is TRBV5-5; maybe TRBD1 (5 bases). Germline CDR1 is SGHKS and CDR2 is YYEKEE (reference sequence). With 5 bases removed from V and 3 bases from J, the gap between germline ends came to 15 bases. CDR3 size: 15 residues. As DNA, the CDR3 is TGTGCCAGCAGAGGAGGGCCGGGGGACAATCAGCCCCAGCATTTT. Amino acid sequence: CASRGGPGDNQPQHF.

The rearrangement uses TRBV6-2 or TRBV6-3 and TRBJ2-5; D unresolved. Looked up from germline, CDR1 is MNHEY and CDR2 is SVGEGT. The ends were cut back, 0 bases at V and 5 bases at J, with 4 bases in the middle. CDR3 length: 12 residues. The CDR3 coding sequence is TGTGCCAGCAGTTACTCATATGAGACCCAGTACTTC. This sequence encodes CASSYSYETQYF.

V is TRBV5-1 and J is TRBJ2-1; 10 nucleotides align to TRBD2. Germline V lookup: CDR1 SGHRS, CDR2 YFSETQ. V gave up 4 bases and J gave up 4 bases; unmatched junction bases: 5. This CDR3 is built from 15 residues. The CDR3: CASSLSGGTYNEQFF. The CDR3 coding sequence is TGCGCCAGCAGCCTTAGCGGGGGGACGTACAATGAGCAGTTCTTC.

The CDR3 here is CASSFAFGGLAEQYV. The CDR3 DNA reads TGTGCCAGCAGCTTTGCTTTTGGGGGACTAGCCGAGCAGTACGTC. This sequence joins TRBV11-2 and TRBJ2-7; 9 nucleotides align to TRBD2. This CDR3 has 15 amino acids. In germline, CDR1 is SGHAT, CDR2 FQNNGV. Trimming at V came to 3 bases and at J to 6 bases, leaving 9 bases not matched to a gene.

V and J are TRBV28 and TRBJ2-5, with TRBD2 matching over 16 bases. The CDR3 sequence is 20 residues long. The V gene's germline CDR1 is MDHEN and CDR2 SYDVKM. V lost 1 base to trimming and J lost 7 bases; unmatched junction nucleotides: 15. This CDR3 reads CASSLLFGGTSGGDPGTQYF. CDR3 DNA: TGTGCCAGCAGTTTATTGTTTGGTGGGACTAGCGGGGGGGACCCAGGGACCCAGTACTTC. The variable domain in full, completed from reference TRBV28 and TRBJ2-5, reads DVKVTQSSRYLVKRTGEKVFLECVQDMDHENMFWYRQDPGLGLRLIYFSYDVKMKEKGDIPEGYSVSREKKERFSLILESASTNQTSMYLCASSLLFGGTSGGDPGTQYFGPGTRLLVL.

This clone was recorded at least ten times. The chain has TRBV7-2 and TRBJ2-5, with D unclear. Germline V lookup: CDR1 SGHTA, CDR2 FQGNSA. The CDR3 is made up of 18 amino acids. The ends were cut back, 4 bases at V and 5 bases at J, with 26 bases in the middle. Written as DNA, the CDR3 is TGTGCCAGCAGCTCCCGGAATGGCGGCGAAGGCTTCTGGGAGACCCAGTACTTC. Translated: CASSSRNGGEGFWETQYF. Complete variable domain (other parts from reference TRBV7-2 and TRBJ2-5): GAGVSQSPSNKVTEKGKDVELRCDPISGHTALYWYRQSLGQGLEFLIYFQGNSAPDKSGLPSDRFSAERTGGSVSTLTIQRTQQEDSAVYLCASSSRNGGEGFWETQYFGPGTRLLVL.

A remark on this clone: A junction boundary mismatches the germline segment, possibly from a read error. The J gene is TRBJ1-4, the V gene TRBV7-7; D unresolved. This CDR3 spans 14 amino acids. The V gene's germline CDR1 is SSHAT and CDR2 FNYEAQ (reference sequence). As DNA, the CDR3 is TGTGCTAGCAGCTTCGGGACAACTAATGAAAAACTGTTTTTT. Its translation is CASSFGTTNEKLFF.

The chain employs TRBV2 and TRBJ1-1; D not resolved. Germline lookup yields CDR1 SNHLY and CDR2 FYNNEI. Trimming shortened V by 5 bases and J by 1 base, and 8 bases separated the two germline ends. The CDR3 contains 13 residues. CDR3: CASSLSQNTEAFF. The CDR3 DNA reads as TGTGCCAGCAGTCTCTCACAGAACACTGAAGCTTTCTTT.

As for this clone: Other DNA sequences in the sample encode the same CDR3. V gene TRBV7-9 combines with J gene TRBJ2-3, with 10 bases identical to TRBD1. The CDR3 consists of 15 residues. The germline gives CDR1 SEHNR, CDR2 FQNEAQ (reference sequence). After removal of 5 bases from V and 3 bases from J, the junction contained 5 bases not matched to a gene. CDR3 sequence (DNA): TGTGCCAGCAGCCCACGGGACAGGGGAACAGATACGCAGTATTTT. Translated: CASSPRDRGTDTQYF.

This clone was found once. This chain uses TRBV27 with TRBJ2-2; 7 bases match TRBD2. Germline V CDR1 and CDR2: MNHEY, SMNVEV (reference sequence). This CDR3 region has 16 residues. Germline trimming cut 3 bases from V and 2 bases from J; bases unmatched to any gene: 6. The DNA of the CDR3 is TGTGCCAGCAGTTTCAGCGGGGCTCCTAACACCGGGGAGCTGTTTTTT. This sequence encodes CASSFSGAPNTGELFF.

This clone was observed a single time. This sequence joins TRBV28 and TRBJ1-6; D ambiguous. Germline V gene lookup returns CDR1 MDHEN and CDR2 SYDVKM. V was clipped by 6 bases and J by 6 bases, with 12 bases between them. The CDR3 spans 14 residues. The CDR3 DNA reads as TGTGCCAGCAGGGGAGGTCGATTTAATTCACCCCTCCACTTT. Translation: CASRGGRFNSPLHF.

The V gene is TRBV12-5, the J gene TRBJ1-1, with D perhaps TRBD1 (5 bases). This CDR3 has 12 amino acids. Between the trimmed V and J ends, which lost 6 bases and 7 bases, there was a span of 12 bases. Germline V gene data show CDR1 as LGHNT and CDR2 as FRNRAP. Here the CDR3 DNA reads TGTGCTAGTGGGACAGTGCCTTTTGAAGCTTTCTTT. Its protein is CASGTVPFEAFF.

The chain couples TRBV12-3 or TRBV12-4 to TRBJ1-1, with D tentatively TRBD1 (6 bases). V lost 3 bases to trimming and J lost 4 bases, with 9 bases between them. This CDR3 comprises 13 residues. DNA of the CDR3: TGTGCCAGCAGTTTTTGGGGGCTCACTGAAGCTTTCTTT. This gives the protein CASSFWGLTEAFF.

The genes are TRBV3-1 (or the pseudogene TRBV3-2) and TRBJ2-2; TRBD1 matches 8 bases. The CDR3 length is 14 residues. CDR1 LGHDT and CDR2 YNNKEL come from the germline V gene (reference sequence). Unmatched junction bases numbered 6, after V lost 4 bases and J lost 8 bases. CDR3 residues: CASSPTGGSGELFF. The DNA for the CDR3 is TGTGCCAGCAGCCCTACAGGGGGGAGTGGGGAGCTGTTTTTT.

The chain recombines TRBV11-3 with TRBJ1-6, with 11 bases identical to TRBD1. The CDR3 has 17 amino acids. V was clipped by 1 base and J by 10 bases; unmatched bases: 9. The germline V gene encodes CDR1 SGHNT and CDR2 YENEEA. CDR3 DNA: TGTGCCAGCAGCTTAGTAATAACGGGACAGGGGGACTCACCCCTCCACTTT. Encoded protein: CASSLVITGQGDSPLHF.

CDR3 residues: CASSVPTSEQFF. CDR3 nucleotides: TGTGCCAGCAGCGTGCCCACGAGTGAGCAGTTCTTC. The chain links TRBV13 to TRBJ2-1; D is uncertain. The V gene's germline CDR1 is PRHDT and CDR2 FYEKMQ (reference sequence). The CDR3 is 12 residues long. V was clipped by 5 bases and J by 9 bases, with 11 bases between them.

The gene calls are TRBV2 and TRBJ1-5; 9 bases are a match to TRBD1. The CDR3 length is 15 residues. The germline V gene has CDR1 SNHLY and CDR2 FYNNEI. Trimming took 1 base from V and 4 from J; bases not matched to a gene: 2. Here the CDR3 DNA reads TGTGCCAGCAGTGAAGGAGGGACAGGGAATCAGCCCCAGCATTTT. It codes for CASSEGGTGNQPQHF. The entire variable domain, with the rest obtained from reference TRBV2 and TRBJ1-5, is as follows: EPEVTQTPSHQVTQMGQEVILRCVPISNHLYFYWYRQILGQKVEFLVSFYNNEISEKSEIFDDQFSVERPDGSNFTLKIRSTKLEDSAMYFCASSEGGTGNQPQHFGDGTRLSIL.

J is TRBJ1-1 and V is TRBV9, with D possibly TRBD1 on 5 matching bases. V shed 4 bases and J shed 1 base, with 14 bases lying between them. Germline V gives CDR1 SGDLS, CDR2 YYNGEE. The CDR3 extends over 15 amino acids. The chain's CDR3 is CASSPSGGSNTEAFF. In nucleotides, the CDR3 is TGTGCCAGCAGCCCTAGCGGGGGTTCGAACACTGAAGCTTTCTTT.

CDR3 DNA sequence: TGTGCCACCAGTGATTGGGACTTTCAGGGCCAAGAGACCCAGTACTTC. Its protein is CATSDWDFQGQETQYF. V and J are TRBV24-1 and TRBJ2-5, with D perhaps matching TRBD2 (6 bases). The CDR3 has 16 residues. The V gene lost 2 bases and the J gene lost 1 base, with 13 bases spanning the gap. Per germline, CDR1 KGHDR and CDR2 SFDVKD.

This clone appeared a single time. The rearrangement links TRBV2 to TRBJ2-5; D gene ambiguous. Germline V gives CDR1 SNHLY, CDR2 FYNNEI. The V and J ends lost 7 bases and 4 bases respectively, with 10 bases between them. This CDR3 is 12 amino acids long. The CDR3 DNA is TGTGCCAGCATCGGGTCATTAGAGACCCAGTACTTC. This codes for CASIGSLETQYF.

The rearrangement uses TRBV12-3 or TRBV12-4 and TRBJ2-1; D is possibly TRBD2 (6 bases). Deletions cut 6 bases from V and 4 bases from J, with 10 bases between. The CDR3 spans 13 residues. The CDR3 sequence: CASSAGRYNEQFF. The DNA of the CDR3 is TGTGCCAGCAGCGCGGGGAGATACAATGAGCAGTTCTTC.

This clone was detected only once. The chain carries TRBV11-2 and TRBJ1-2, with D perhaps matching TRBD1 (6 bases). The germline CDR1 and CDR2 sequences are SGHAT and FQNNGV. V lost 3 bases and J lost 5, with 7 bases in between. This CDR3 is 12 amino acids long. The CDR3 protein is CASSFGTYGYTF. CDR3 coding DNA: TGTGCCAGCAGCTTCGGGACATATGGCTACACCTTC.

The V and J genes are TRBV6-5 and TRBJ1-4; D gene unclear. Trimming pared 3 bases from V and 3 bases from J, leaving 11 bases between. CDR3 length: 15 residues. Germline V CDR1 and CDR2: MNHEY, SVGAGI. Here the CDR3 DNA reads TGTGCCAGCAGTTATCGTGGGCAGGCTAATGAAAAACTGTTTTTT. It is translated as CASSYRGQANEKLFF.

The chain recombines TRBV4-2 with TRBJ1-1; D is undetermined. With 0 bases removed from V and 1 base from J, the gap between germline ends came to 9 bases. Germline V CDR1 and CDR2: LGHNA, YNFKEQ. This CDR3 spans 15 amino acids. The CDR3 loop reads CASSQDLYGNTEAFF. DNA for the CDR3: TGTGCCAGCAGCCAAGATTTATACGGGAACACTGAAGCTTTCTTT.

The chain employs TRBV19 and TRBJ1-5, with 7 bases that match TRBD1. Germline CDR1 is LNHDA and CDR2 is SQIVND (reference sequence). The CDR3 spans 16 residues. V gave up 6 bases and J gave up 0 bases; unmatched junction bases: 8. CDR3 in DNA: TGTGCCAGTAGGGCAGGGGGAAGGTATAGCAATCAGCCCCAGCATTTT. Translation: CASRAGGRYSNQPQHF.

The rearrangement joins TRBV9 to TRBJ2-3; weak D call: TRBD1 (5 bases). CDR3 length: 15 residues. Germline V gene lookup returns CDR1 SGDLS and CDR2 YYNGEE. Trimming took 3 bases from V and 1 from J, leaving 12 bases between them. The DNA of the CDR3 is TGTGCCAGCAGCGGGGGCCACCTGGGCACAGATACGCAGTATTTT. Encoded protein: CASSGGHLGTDTQYF.

CDR3 sequence: CAWELTGYGNTIYF. CDR3 bases: TGTGCCTGGGAGCTGACAGGGTATGGAAACACCATATATTTT. The chain employs TRBV30 and TRBJ1-3; TRBD1 aligns across 7 bases. Germline V gene sequence: CDR1 GTSNPN, CDR2 SVGIG (reference sequence). V dropped 5 bases and J dropped 3; count of bases not matched to a gene: 7. This CDR3 has 14 residues.